These 13 T cell receptor beta chains were all obtained from the same sample, sequenced in a study of blood T cells in healthy people across ages. Using a J-beta primer mix together with a sample-barcoded 5' primer, a second PCR was run for about 7 to 12 cycles. TCRdb recomputed calls from the 5' RACE reads with MiXCR, one row per CDR3 protein. Of hundreds of thousands of distinct CDR3 sequences listed, approximately 30% are singletons. Sequencing was done on a sample of blood. The receptors come from a woman of 80 years or more in good health.

V usage is TRBV6-5 and J usage is TRBJ1-5; D might be TRBD1 (6 bases). The V end lost 8 bases, the J end lost 3 bases, and 11 bases lay between the germline ends. The CDR3 runs to 13 residues. Germline V gives CDR1 MNHEY, CDR2 SVGAGI. The CDR3 reads CASLRGNNQPQHF. The CDR3 DNA sequence: TGTGCCAGCCTCAGGGGTAACAATCAGCCCCAGCATTTT.

At least ten counts were recorded for this clonotype. The V gene is TRBV29-1, the J gene TRBJ2-5, with 12 bases lining up with TRBD1. This CDR3 is built from 14 residues. Looked up from germline, CDR1 is SQVTM and CDR2 is ANQGSEA. V dropped 6 bases and J dropped 5; count of bases not matched to a gene: 7. This chain's CDR3 is CSVGTGGRGETQYF. The DNA of the CDR3 is TGCAGCGTAGGGACAGGGGGCCGAGGGGAGACCCAGTACTTC.

With respect to this clonotype: A much bigger clone sits one base away, suggesting this may be a read error. The chain has TRBV6-4 and TRBJ2-3; TRBD2 agrees at 13 bases. The CDR3 spans 14 residues. From germline, CDR1 is MRHNA and CDR2 SNTAGT. The CDR3 sequence is CAGSTSGGAYTQYF. As DNA, the CDR3 is TGTGCCGGCAGTACTAGCGGGGGGGCCTATACGCAGTATTTT.

This clonotype was detected only a few times. V is TRBV4-2 and J is TRBJ1-4; D uncertain. This CDR3 contains 15 residues. CDR1 LGHNA and CDR2 YNFKEQ come from the germline V gene. V was pared by 4 bases and J by 5 bases, with 14 bases between. CDR3 sequence: CASSLRVAANEKLFF. CDR3 coding DNA: TGTGCCAGCAGCCTTCGGGTAGCCGCCAATGAAAAACTGTTTTTT.

The gene calls are TRBV20-1 and TRBJ1-5; D gene unclear. Trimming removed 2 bases from V and 1 base from J, with 3 bases in between. The CDR3 length is 12 residues. Germline V gene sequence: CDR1 DFQATT, CDR2 SNEGSKA (reference sequence). Here the CDR3 reads CSARKSNQPQHF. The CDR3 DNA is TGCAGTGCTAGAAAGAGCAATCAGCCCCAGCATTTT.

The rearrangement joins TRBV27 to TRBJ2-3; TRBD1 matches 7 bases. Per germline, CDR1 MNHEY and CDR2 SMNVEV (reference sequence). V lost 3 bases, J lost 5 bases, and 14 bases stayed unmatched. This CDR3 spans 17 amino acids. The CDR3 region is CASSFSRRGGFGDTQYF. The CDR3, as DNA: TGTGCCAGCAGTTTCAGCAGGAGAGGGGGCTTTGGAGATACGCAGTATTTT.

This clonotype was observed a handful of times. J is TRBJ1-1 and V is TRBV28, with TRBD1 matching over 10 bases. Germline loops: CDR1 MDHEN, CDR2 SYDVKM. This CDR3 region has 16 residues. V lost 5 bases, J lost 3 bases, and 9 bases stayed unmatched. The CDR3 nucleotides read TGTGCCAGCAGTCAAGTGGACAGGGGGAGGGACACTGAAGCTTTCTTT. It specifies CASSQVDRGRDTEAFF.

This clonotype was observed a few times. This rearrangement joins TRBV7-2 to TRBJ1-5, with D unclear. The germline V and J ends were trimmed by 5 bases and 1 base, with 12 bases remaining between them. The germline V gene has CDR1 SGHTA and CDR2 FQGNSA. This CDR3 contains 15 residues. CDR3 nucleotide sequence: TGTGCCAGCAGCCCTGTCCTAGGCAGCAATCAGCCCCAGCATTTT. This sequence encodes CASSPVLGSNQPQHF. The full variable domain, rest sourced from reference TRBV7-2 and TRBJ1-5, is GAGVSQSPSNKVTEKGKDVELRCDPISGHTALYWYRQSLGQGLEFLIYFQGNSAPDKSGLPSDRFSAERTGGSVSTLTIQRTQQEDSAVYLCASSPVLGSNQPQHFGDGTRLSIL.

About this clonotype: This may arise from a read error, as a much more abundant clone is one base away. The chain employs TRBV6-1 and TRBJ1-5, with D unclear. Trimming removed 8 bases from V and 6 bases from J, with 11 bases in between. The CDR3 extends over 12 amino acids. From germline, CDR1 is MNHNS and CDR2 SASEGT. The CDR3 here is CASAVGSQPQHF. The CDR3 region has the DNA TGTGCCAGCGCAGTAGGCAGTCAGCCCCAGCATTTT.

This clonotype was picked up many times. In DNA, the CDR3 is TGTGCCAGCAGTTCCGGGACTCAGATCCAAGAGACCCAGTACTTC. Protein: CASSSGTQIQETQYF. The chain recombines TRBV6-2 or TRBV6-3 with TRBJ2-5; D may be TRBD2 (6 bases). The length of the CDR3 is 15 residues. The germline V gene encodes CDR1 MNHEY and CDR2 SVGEGT. V was shortened by 4 bases and J by 1 base, with 13 bases between the two germline ends.

This chain links TRBV12-3 or TRBV12-4 with TRBJ1-2; a weak D match, TRBD1 (5 bases). Trimming shortened V by 6 bases and J by 4 bases, and 15 bases separated the two germline ends. This CDR3 contains 14 residues. CDR3 coding DNA: TGTGCCAGCAGGGGCGGCAAGGGGATCTATGGCTACACCTTC. Amino acid sequence: CASRGGKGIYGYTF.

V gene TRBV6-1 combines with J gene TRBJ2-1, with TRBD2 identical over 10 bases. CDR3 size: 14 residues. V was clipped by 5 bases and J by 11 bases; unmatched bases: 9. Germline loops: CDR1 MNHNS, CDR2 SASEGT. CDR3 DNA sequence: TGTGCCAGCAGTCCTCCGAGCGGGAGGGATAAGCAGTTCTTC. Translated, it gives CASSPPSGRDKQFF.

This clonotype came up many times. CDR3 DNA sequence: TGTGCCAGCAGTTTAGGCGGGGAGGGAGAGACCCAGTACTTC. Protein product: CASSLGGEGETQYF. The chain is built from TRBV12-3 or TRBV12-4 and TRBJ2-5; 7 bases match TRBD2. J was trimmed by 4 bases and V by 1 base; bases with no gene match: 3. The CDR3 is made up of 14 amino acids.